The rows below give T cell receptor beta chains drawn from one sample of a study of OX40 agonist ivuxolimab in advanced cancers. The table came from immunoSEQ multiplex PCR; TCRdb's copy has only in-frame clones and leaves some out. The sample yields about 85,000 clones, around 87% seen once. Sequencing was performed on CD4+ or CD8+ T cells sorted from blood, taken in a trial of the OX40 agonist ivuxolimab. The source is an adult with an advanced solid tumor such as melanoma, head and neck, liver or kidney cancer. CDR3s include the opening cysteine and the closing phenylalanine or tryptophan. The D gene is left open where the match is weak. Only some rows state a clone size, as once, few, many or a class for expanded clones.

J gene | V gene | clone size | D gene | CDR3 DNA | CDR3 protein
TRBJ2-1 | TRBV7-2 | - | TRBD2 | TGTGCCAGCGCCAAGCGGGGGAGCTCCTACAATGAGCAGTTCTTC | CASAKRGSSYNEQFF
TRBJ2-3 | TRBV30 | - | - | TGTGCCGGGGGGCGGGGGGATACGCAGTATTTT | CAGGRGDTQYF
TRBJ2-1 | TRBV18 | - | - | TGTGCCAGCTCACCGATACAGGGTTCCTACAATGAGCAGTTCTTC | CASSPIQGSYNEQFF
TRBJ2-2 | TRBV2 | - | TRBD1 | TGTGCCAGCAGACAGGACAGGGCGGAGGCCGGGGAGCTGTTTTTT | CASRQDRAEAGELFF
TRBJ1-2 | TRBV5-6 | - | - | TGTGCCAGCAGCTTGGCTGGTACGGGAAGCTATGGCTACACCTTC | CASSLAGTGSYGYTF
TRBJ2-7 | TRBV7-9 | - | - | TGTGCCAGCACCTCCCCTGATTACCGGTACGAGCAGTACTTC | CASTSPDYRYEQYF
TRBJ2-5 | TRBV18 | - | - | TGTGCCAGCTCACCAACAGGCGCGGAGACCCAGTACTTC | CASSPTGAETQYF
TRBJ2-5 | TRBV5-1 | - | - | TGCGCCAGCAGCTTCGGGCATCAAGAGACCCAGTACTTC | CASSFGHQETQYF
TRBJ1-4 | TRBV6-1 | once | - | TGTGCCAGCAGTGAATGGGGGGGGAGAGGGGGTTTTCATGAAAAACTGTTTTTT | CASSEWGGRGGFHEKLFF
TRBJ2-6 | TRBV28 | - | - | TGTGCCAGCACCTTCGAGACTGGGGCCAACGTCCTGACTTTC | CASTFETGANVLTF
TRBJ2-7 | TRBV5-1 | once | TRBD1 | TGTGGACAGGTGAACTACGAGCAGTACTTC | CGQVNYEQYF
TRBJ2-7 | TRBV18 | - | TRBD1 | TGTGCCAGCTCACCTCCAGGACAGGGGAACGAGCAGTACTTC | CASSPPGQGNEQYF
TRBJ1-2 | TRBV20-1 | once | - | TGCAGTGCTAGGCTCGAGGAGGGCTACACCTTC | CSARLEEGYTF
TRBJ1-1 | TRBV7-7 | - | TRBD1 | TGTGCCAGCAGCTCCCGACAGGGGCGGACTGAAGCTTTCTTT | CASSSRQGRTEAFF
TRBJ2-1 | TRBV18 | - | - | TGTGCCAGCTCATACGAGGGGCCTACCTACAATGAGCAGTTCTTC | CASSYEGPTYNEQFF
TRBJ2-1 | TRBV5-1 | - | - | TGCGCCAGCAGCTTGGAGGTGAGGTCCTACAATGAGCAGTTCTTC | CASSLEVRSYNEQFF
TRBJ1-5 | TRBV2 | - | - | TGTGCCAGCAGTGTCAGGGAGGGCAGTCAGCCCCAGCATTTT | CASSVREGSQPQHF
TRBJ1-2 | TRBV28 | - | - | TGTGCCAGCAATTCCGGGCAGGGTAACTATGGCTACACCTTC | CASNSGQGNYGYTF
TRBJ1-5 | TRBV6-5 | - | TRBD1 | TGTGCCAGCAGTTACTCCGCACAGGGGGTACAGCCCCAGCATTTT | CASSYSAQGVQPQHF
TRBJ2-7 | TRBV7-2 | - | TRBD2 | TGTGCCAGCAGCATCGCGCCGGGACTAGCGGGAATCGAGCAGTACTTC | CASSIAPGLAGIEQYF
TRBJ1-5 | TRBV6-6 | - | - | TGTGCCAGCAGTTACTTGAATCAGCCCCAGCATTTT | CASSYLNQPQHF
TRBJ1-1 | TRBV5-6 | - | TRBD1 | TGTGCCAGCAGCCTTGGACAGGGGCCCATGAACACTGAAGCTTTCTTT | CASSLGQGPMNTEAFF
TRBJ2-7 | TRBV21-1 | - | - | TGTGCCAGCCCCAGCGGGAGCTACGAGCAGTACTTC | CASPSGSYEQYF
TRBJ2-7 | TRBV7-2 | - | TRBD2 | TGTGCCAGCAGCTTGGCTAGCGGGAGCTCCTACGAGCAGTACTTC | CASSLASGSSYEQYF
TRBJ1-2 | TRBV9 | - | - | TGTGCCAGCAGCGTAGCAGTATGGGATGGCTACACCTTC | CASSVAVWDGYTF
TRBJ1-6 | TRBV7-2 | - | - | TGTGCCAGCAGCCCCACCTGGGGGCGGAATAATTCACCCCTCCACTTT | CASSPTWGRNNSPLHF
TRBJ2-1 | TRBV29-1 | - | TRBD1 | TGCAGCGTGGCCGGGACAGGGCATGAGCAGTTCTTC | CSVAGTGHEQFF
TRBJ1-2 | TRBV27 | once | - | TGTGCCAGCAGTTCATCCCGCAGATCTGGGGGTCATGGCTACACCTTC | CASSSSRRSGGHGYTF
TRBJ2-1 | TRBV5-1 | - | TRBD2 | TGCGCCAGCAGCTTTGGTAGCGGGAGCCACAATGAGCAGTTCTTC | CASSFGSGSHNEQFF
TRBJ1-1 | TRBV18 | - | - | TGTGCCAGCTCAACCCAGGGTCCCAACACTGAAGCTTTCTTT | CASSTQGPNTEAFF
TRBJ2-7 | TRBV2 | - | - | TGTGCCAGCAGCCGTAACTACGAGCAGTACTTC | CASSRNYEQYF
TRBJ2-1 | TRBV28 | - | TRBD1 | TGTGCCAGCAGTTTGTCTGGGACAGGGAACAATGAGCAGTTCTTC | CASSLSGTGNNEQFF
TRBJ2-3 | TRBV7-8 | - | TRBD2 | TGTGCCAGCAGCTTAGACTCAACTAGCGGGGGCACAGATACGCAGTATTTT | CASSLDSTSGGTDTQYF
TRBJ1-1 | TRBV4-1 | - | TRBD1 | TGCGCCAGCAGCCGTTTCGGGGACAGTGAAGCTTTCTTT | CASSRFGDSEAFF
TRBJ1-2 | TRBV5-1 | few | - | TGCGCCAGCAGCTTGGGGGGAAGGGATGGCTACACCTTC | CASSLGGRDGYTF
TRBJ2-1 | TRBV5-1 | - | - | TGCGCCAGCACCCGCAGCAATGAGCAGTTCTTC | CASTRSNEQFF
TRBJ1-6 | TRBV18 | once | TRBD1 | TGTGCCAGCTCGTCGGACAGGGAGTTGAATTCACCCCTCCACTTT | CASSSDRELNSPLHF
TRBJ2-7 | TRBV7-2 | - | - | TGTGCCAGCAGCTTAGAGGTCGGTACCTACGAGCAGTACTTC | CASSLEVGTYEQYF
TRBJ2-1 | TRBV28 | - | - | TGTGCCAGCAGTTTTAGTTCAGGGAAGCATGAGCAGTTCTTC | CASSFSSGKHEQFF
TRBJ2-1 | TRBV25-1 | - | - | TGTGCCAGCAGGCTACAGGATGAGCAGTTCTTC | CASRLQDEQFF
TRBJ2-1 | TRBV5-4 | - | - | TGTGCCAGCAGCTTGGGGGGCTTCACGACAAATGAGCAGTTCTTC | CASSLGGFTTNEQFF
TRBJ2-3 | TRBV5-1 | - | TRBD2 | TGCGCCAGCAGCTCCGGGGGGTACACAGATACGCAGTATTTT | CASSSGGYTDTQYF
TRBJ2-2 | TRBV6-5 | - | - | TGTGCCAGCAGTTACTTGAACACCGGGGAGCTGTTTTTT | CASSYLNTGELFF